This T cell receptor beta chain was sequenced in a study of T-cell reconstitution after alpha-beta-depleted transplantation in children. Of note for this clonotype: Sequence at one end of the junction differs from germline and may be a read error.

The TCRbeta library incorporated unique molecular identifiers. Via MiXCR, TCRdb re-called the PCR reads, giving one row per CDR3 protein. Of about 870,000 distinct CDR3 sequences in the sample, approximately 15% were seen once. The CDR3 is 13 amino acids. Per germline, CDR1 SGHRS and CDR2 YFSETQ. The chain combines TRBV5-1 with TRBJ1-1; D not certain. Sequencing was performed on PBMCs, mostly from graft donor cells, taken 360 days after TCRalphabeta/CD19-depleted stem cell transplant. The source is a male patient younger than 18 who had a stem cell transplant for acute lymphoblastic leukemia, so the T cells may come from the graft donor. The CDR3 nucleotides read TGTGCCAGCAGTTTGATACGGGACACTGAAGCTTTCTTT. Protein sequence: CASSLIRDTEAFF.